This T cell receptor beta chain derives from a study of Graves' ophthalmopathy and Graves' hyperthyroidism (dated by TCRdb to the late 2010s). Regarding the complete study: Peripheral blood was collected at initial diagnosis, prior to any treatment. T-cell repertoires of thyroid tissue and blood were compared in about 6 hyperthyroidism patients. To explore V-J signatures distinguishing ophthalmopathy from hyperthyroidism, a discovery set of about a hundred patients (roughly 45 ophthalmopathy, 55 to 60 stable hyperthyroidism) was enrolled. An independent validation cohort was composed of some 18 hyperthyroidism patients and around 15 patients who later progressed from hyperthyroidism to ophthalmopathy. TCR beta repertoire signatures were used to distinguish Graves' ophthalmopathy from Graves' hyperthyroidism and to predict progression to ophthalmopathy. In total, approximately 130 blood samples were TCR-sequenced: approximately 42 ophthalmopathy, roughly 77 hyperthyroidism and roughly 17 hyperthyroidism-to-ophthalmopathy patients. After sampling, hyperthyroidism patients received methimazole starting at 30 mg daily, and ophthalmopathy patients received high-dose intravenous methylprednisolone.

CDR3 length: 13 amino acids, cysteine to phenylalanine. CDR3 DNA is the only sequence kept; it has 39 bases, read in frame from the first base. Looking up the germline V gene (reference sequence) yields CDR1 DFQATT and CDR2 SNEGSKA. Relative to germline, V is 3 bases shorter and J is 5 bases shorter, with 10 bases between their ends. Turning to this clonotype: The specificity of this receptor is unknown. Nothing much larger sits one base from this clone, and base qualities are not available.

Ophthalmopathy patients had moderately to severely active disease, Clinical Activity Score of at least 3, NOSPECS grade of at least 4, and disease duration under 3 months. Patients with other autoimmune diseases, uncontrolled infections, pregnancy or lactation were excluded from the study. Clinical symptoms, serum thyroxine, TRAb, thyroid ultrasound and orbital computed tomography formed the basis of the diagnosis. PBMCs were isolated from 7.5 to 10 ml of fresh peripheral blood by Ficoll-Paque density gradient centrifugation. Total RNA was extracted with Trizol reagent and quality-checked on an Agilent 2100 Bioanalyzer. Broader findings and caveats from the paper: In validation, the model predicted ophthalmopathy progression with nearly 71% sensitivity and about 77% specificity; 12 predicted patients were CT-confirmed with GO in a median of 6.5 months. The 13-signature model separated ophthalmopathy from stable hyperthyroidism with about 86% sensitivity and approximately 83% specificity in cross-validation, and 80%/75% in the test set. No statistical method was used to set the sample size in advance, and the investigators knew which group each participant was assigned to. Most of the expanded thyroid clonotypes with a frequency above 0.001 were also detected in blood, and it was suggested that the thyroid immune response may be reflected by blood repertoires.

TCR beta CDR3 regions were amplified from RNA transcripts for repertoire sequencing. The first round of RT-PCR was done with HTBI primers and the Qiagen OneStep RT-PCR kit, and was followed by a second round of multiplex PCR, then size selection and purification. Libraries were sequenced paired-end with 100 bp reads on an Illumina HiSeq2000. In the authors' own workflow: SOAPnuke was used to process the reads, throwing out any read that had adapters, had uncalled bases, had a mean Phred below 15, or lacked an exact constant-primer or identifier match. High-quality paired reads were merged with COPE v1.2.5. Each unique nucleotide sequence was treated as a clonotype, and MiTCR v1.1 was used to align the clonotypes to the IMGT TRB V, D and J references. The analysis was limited to V-J combinations with a frequency above 0.0001, which together covered 99.2% of repertoires. For each V-J combination, a TCR clonal expansion and chaos score was defined as the ratio of F50 clonal expansion to chaos observed in the TCRdist matrix. Welch's t-statistics and random forest were used to reduce features to 13 V-J combinations, which were fed into a naive Bayes classifier. Thyroid-blood repertoire similarity was quantified with the Morisita-Horn index. TCRdb ran its own pipeline on the public reads, namely fastp trimming at Q25 and MiXCR clone calling, and kept in-frame beta chains. Each record represents a unique CDR3 protein, reported with the most common genes and DNA among its rows. TCRdb's processing, not the study's, gives the V and J calls here. The sample table lists roughly 50,000 distinct CDR3 sequences, about 50% of them with a count of one. The biggest ten clones account for roughly a quarter of the sample.

The rearranged chain carries TRBV20-1 and TRBJ1-4; perhaps TRBD1 is the D gene, with 5 bases matching. Sample: peripheral blood. This receptor was obtained from an adult man with Graves' ophthalmopathy. The DNA is as follows: TGCAGTGCTAGTACAGGTCGGAATGAAAAACTGTTTTTT. Its translation reads: CSASTGRNEKLFF.